The T cell receptor beta chain described here comes from a study of T cells expressing NK-cell markers. Study context: Seven donors tested HCMV-seropositive and one tested seronegative among the eight sequenced.

It was by 5'RACE template switching with UMIs that TCR beta cDNA was made. TCRdb re-called the 5' RACE reads, yielding one record per CDR3 amino acid sequence without DNA. This repertoire comprises under 600,000 distinct CDR3 sequences; its ten largest clones make up almost 1.5%. The length of the CDR3 is 11 residues. Germline CDR1 and CDR2: KGHSH and LQKENI. The chain is built from TRBV18 and TRBJ2-7. The TCR originated in a woman in her 50s in good health. The source material was blood T cells: a sorted CD56 or NKG2C T cell subset, CD4+ or CD8+ T cells, or bulk PBMC T cells (not recorded which). CDR3 sequence reads: CASSPAGEQYF.